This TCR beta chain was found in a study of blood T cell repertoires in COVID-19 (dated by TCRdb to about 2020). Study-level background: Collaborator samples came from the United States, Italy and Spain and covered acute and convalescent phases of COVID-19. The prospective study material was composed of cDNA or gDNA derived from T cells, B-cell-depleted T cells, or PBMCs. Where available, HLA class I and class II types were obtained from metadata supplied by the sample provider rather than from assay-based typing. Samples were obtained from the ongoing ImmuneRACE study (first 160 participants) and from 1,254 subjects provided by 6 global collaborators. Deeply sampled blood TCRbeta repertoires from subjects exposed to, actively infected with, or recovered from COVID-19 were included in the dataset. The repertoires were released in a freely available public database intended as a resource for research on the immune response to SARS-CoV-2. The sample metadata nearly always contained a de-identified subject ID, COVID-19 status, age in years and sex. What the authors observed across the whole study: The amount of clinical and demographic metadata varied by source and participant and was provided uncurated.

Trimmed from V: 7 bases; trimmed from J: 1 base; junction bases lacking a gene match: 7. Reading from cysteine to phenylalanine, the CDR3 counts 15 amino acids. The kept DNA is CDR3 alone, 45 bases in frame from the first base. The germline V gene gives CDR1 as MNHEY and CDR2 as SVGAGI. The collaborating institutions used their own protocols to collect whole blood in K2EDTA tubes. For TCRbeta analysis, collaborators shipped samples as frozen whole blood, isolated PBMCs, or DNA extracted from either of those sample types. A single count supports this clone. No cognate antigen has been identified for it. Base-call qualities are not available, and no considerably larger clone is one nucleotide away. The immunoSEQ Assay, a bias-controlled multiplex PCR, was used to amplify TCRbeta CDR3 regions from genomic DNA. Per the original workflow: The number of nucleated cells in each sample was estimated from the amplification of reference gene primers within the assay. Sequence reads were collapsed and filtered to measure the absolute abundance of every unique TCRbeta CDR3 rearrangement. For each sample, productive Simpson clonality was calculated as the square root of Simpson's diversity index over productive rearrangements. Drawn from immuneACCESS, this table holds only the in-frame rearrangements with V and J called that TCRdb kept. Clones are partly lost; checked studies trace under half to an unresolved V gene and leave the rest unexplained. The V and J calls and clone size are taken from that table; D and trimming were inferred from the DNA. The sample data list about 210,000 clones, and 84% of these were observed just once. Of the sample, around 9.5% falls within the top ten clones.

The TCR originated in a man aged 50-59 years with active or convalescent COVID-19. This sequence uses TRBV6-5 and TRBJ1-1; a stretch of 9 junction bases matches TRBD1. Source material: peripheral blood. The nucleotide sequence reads TGTGCCAGCAATAAGGCGGGACAGGGGAACACTGAAGCTTTCTTT. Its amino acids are CASNKAGQGNTEAFF.